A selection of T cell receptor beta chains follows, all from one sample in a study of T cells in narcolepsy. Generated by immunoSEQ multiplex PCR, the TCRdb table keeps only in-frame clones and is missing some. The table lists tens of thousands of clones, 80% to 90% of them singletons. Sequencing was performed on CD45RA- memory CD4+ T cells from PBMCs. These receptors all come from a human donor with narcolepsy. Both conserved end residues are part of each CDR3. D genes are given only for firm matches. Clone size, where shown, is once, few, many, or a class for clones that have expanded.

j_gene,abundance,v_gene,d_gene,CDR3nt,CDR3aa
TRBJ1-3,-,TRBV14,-,TGTGCCAGCAGCCAAGGAGAAGGATTATGGAACACCATATATTTT,CASSQGEGLWNTIYF
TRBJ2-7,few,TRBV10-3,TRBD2,TGTGCCATCAGTGGGGGGACTAGCGGGAGGTCCTACGAGCAGTACTTC,CAISGGTSGRSYEQYF
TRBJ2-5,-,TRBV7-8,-,TGTGCCAGCAGCTTTGCCGGGACACCCAAGAAAGGAGAGACCCAGTACTTC,CASSFAGTPKKGETQYF
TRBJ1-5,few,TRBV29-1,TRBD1,TGCAGCGTTGGAGGGGGCGCGGGGCAGCCCCAGCATTTT,CSVGGGAGQPQHF
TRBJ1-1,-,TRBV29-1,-,TGCAGCGTTTCTCAGAACACTGAAGCTTTCTTT,CSVSQNTEAFF
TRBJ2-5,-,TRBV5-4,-,TGTGCCAGCAGACCTTTAGAGGGAGAGACCCAGTACTTC,CASRPLEGETQYF
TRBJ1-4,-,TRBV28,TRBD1,TGTGCCAGCAGCAGACAGGGACTTAATGAAAAACTGTTTTTT,CASSRQGLNEKLFF
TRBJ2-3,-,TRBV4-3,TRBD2,TGCGCCAGCAGCCAAGGGGGAGCGGGAGTCAGCACAGATACGCAGTATTTT,CASSQGGAGVSTDTQYF
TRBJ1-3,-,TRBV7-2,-,TGTGCCAGCAGCTTAGCGTCCGGGACAAGAGGGCCCGGAAACACCATATATTTT,CASSLASGTRGPGNTIYF
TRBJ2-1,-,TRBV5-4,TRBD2,TGTGCCAGCGGAAACACCGGGGGGAGGGCCAAGAATGAGCAGTTCTTC,CASGNTGGRAKNEQFF
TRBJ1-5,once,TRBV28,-,TGTGCCAGCAGTTTCGGGGTGCGGCAGCCCCAGCATTTT,CASSFGVRQPQHF
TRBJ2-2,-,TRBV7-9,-,TGTGCCAGCAGCTCAACGAACACCGGGGAGCTGTTTTTT,CASSSTNTGELFF
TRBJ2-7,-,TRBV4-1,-,TGCGCCAGCAGCCAAAATACAGGTTACGAGCAGTACTTC,CASSQNTGYEQYF
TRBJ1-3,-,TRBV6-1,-,TGTGCCAGCAGTGAAATGACAGGTTTGGGAAACACCATATATTTT,CASSEMTGLGNTIYF
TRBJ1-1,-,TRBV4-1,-,TGCGCCAGCAGCCGATCCCAACAGGGATGGAACACTGAAGCTTTCTTT,CASSRSQQGWNTEAFF
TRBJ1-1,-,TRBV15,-,TGTGCCACCAGCAGAGGCCGGCCGGTGAACACTGAAGCTTTCTTT,CATSRGRPVNTEAFF
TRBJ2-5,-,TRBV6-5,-,TGTGCCAGCAGCCGACGACTGGCTAGCGAGACCCAGTACTTC,CASSRRLASETQYF
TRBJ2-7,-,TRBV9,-,TGTGCCAGCAGCCAAGCGGCGGAGGGCGAGCAGTACTTC,CASSQAAEGEQYF
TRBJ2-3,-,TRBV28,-,TGTGCCAGCAGTTTACCGGGTACGCAGTATTTT,CASSLPGTQYF
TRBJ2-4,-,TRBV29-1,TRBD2,TGCAGCGTCGAGGCTAGCGGGAGTGACATTCAGTACTTC,CSVEASGSDIQYF
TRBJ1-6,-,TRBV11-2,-,TGTGCCAGCAACCCCGGGGTGTCCAATTCACCCCTCCACTTT,CASNPGVSNSPLHF
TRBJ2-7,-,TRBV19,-,TGTGCCAGTAGTATAGACCGGGACGGTGGTCGATACGAGCAGTACTTC,CASSIDRDGGRYEQYF